These 7 T cell receptor beta chains originate from one sample sequenced in a study of control samples from healthy donors and cancer patients. Sequencing was performed with immunoSEQ multiplex PCR; in TCRdb, only in-frame clones are kept and a portion is missing. The table records about 170,000 clones, roughly 88% of them present only once. The sample comprised blood. The receptor set was obtained from a woman under 40 in good health.

CDR3 nucleotides: TGTGCCAGCAGCGTACGGCTAGCGGGCCAAGAGACCCAGTACTTC. Translated, it gives CASSVRLAGQETQYF. The V gene is TRBV9, the J gene TRBJ2-5; 8 nucleotides match TRBD2. The germline CDR1 and CDR2 sequences are SGDLS and YYNGEE. This CDR3 is 15 amino acids long. V lost 1 base, J lost 1 base, and 3 bases stayed unmatched.

The chain links TRBV25-1 to TRBJ1-6; D call uncertain. The V and J ends lost 4 bases and 7 bases respectively, with 8 bases between them. CDR1 and CDR2 from the germline V gene are MGHDK and SYGVNS. The CDR3 has 13 amino acids. CDR3: CASSANSNSPLHF. The CDR3 nucleotides are TGTGCCAGCAGTGCGAACTCAAATTCACCCCTCCACTTT.

The chain has TRBV5-6 and TRBJ2-1; D gene uncertain. The V end was cut by 0 bases, the J end by 5 bases, with 6 bases between. CDR1 SGHDT and CDR2 YYEEEE come from the germline V gene. The CDR3 spans 13 residues. The DNA of the CDR3 is TGTGCCAGCAGCTTGGGGGCCAACAATGAGCAGTTCTTC. Its protein is CASSLGANNEQFF.

The V gene is TRBV28, the J gene TRBJ1-1; D call uncertain. V was cut by 6 bases and J by 1 base, with 9 bases left in between. The germline V gene has CDR1 MDHEN and CDR2 SYDVKM. This CDR3 is built from 13 residues. Written as DNA, the CDR3 is TGTGCCAGCAGCCCCCTAGAGAACACTGAAGCTTTCTTT. It translates to CASSPLENTEAFF.

This clone turned up a few times. The chain carries TRBV5-4 and TRBJ2-1; D remains ambiguous. The CDR3 is made up of 11 amino acids. Between the trimmed V and J ends, which lost 1 base and 9 bases, there was a span of 5 bases. Germline CDR1 SGHNT, CDR2 YYREEE (reference sequence). In nucleotides, the CDR3 is TGTGCCAGCAGCTTGAACCGTGAGCAGTTCTTC. Amino acid sequence: CASSLNREQFF.

The genes are TRBV10-1 and TRBJ2-5; D call uncertain. V shed 8 bases and J shed 2 bases, with 0 bases lying between them. CDR3 size: 9 residues. Germline CDR1 and CDR2: WNHNN and SYGVQD (reference sequence). The CDR3 region has the DNA TGCGCCAGCCAAGAGACCCAGTACTTC. It is translated as CASQETQYF.

The chain links TRBV6-4 to TRBJ2-3; TRBD2 might be the D (5 bases). Germline V gene lookup returns CDR1 MRHNA and CDR2 SNTAGT. This CDR3 spans 15 amino acids. The V end lost 0 bases, the J end lost 4 bases, and 11 bases lay between the germline ends. The CDR3 nucleotides read TGTGCCAGCAGTGACTCTAACTCCGGGGCAGATACGCAGTATTTT. As protein: CASSDSNSGADTQYF.